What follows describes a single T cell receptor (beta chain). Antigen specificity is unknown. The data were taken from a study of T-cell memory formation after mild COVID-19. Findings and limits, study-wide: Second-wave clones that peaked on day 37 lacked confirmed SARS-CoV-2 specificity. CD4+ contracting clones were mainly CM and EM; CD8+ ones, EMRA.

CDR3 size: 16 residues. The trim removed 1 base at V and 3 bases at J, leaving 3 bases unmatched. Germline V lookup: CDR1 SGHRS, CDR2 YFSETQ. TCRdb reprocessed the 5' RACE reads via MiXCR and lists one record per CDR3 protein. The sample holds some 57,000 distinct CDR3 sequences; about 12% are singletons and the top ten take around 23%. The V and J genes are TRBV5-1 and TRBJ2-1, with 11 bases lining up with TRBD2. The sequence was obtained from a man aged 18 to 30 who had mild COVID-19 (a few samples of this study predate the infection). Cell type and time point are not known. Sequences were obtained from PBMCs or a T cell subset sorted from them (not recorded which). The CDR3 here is CASSLTGTSGYNEQFF. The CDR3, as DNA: TGCGCCAGCAGCTTGACCGGGACTAGCGGCTACAATGAGCAGTTCTTC.